The 16 T cell receptor beta chains below all came from one sample that was sequenced in a study of T cell repertoires in cytomegalovirus infection. No antigens are known for them. TCRdb called the reads again in MiXCR, with one record for every CDR3 protein. This sample yields 71,000 or so distinct CDR3 sequences, of which approximately 20% are seen a single time; approximately 68% belongs to the top ten. The specimen comprised CD8+ T cells from cultured PBMCs, sampled from culture after CMV antigen stimulation. The receptors originated from a human donor in good health (CMV status not recorded). Some clones in this sample may be carry-over from other donors' samples.

This clonotype was seen only a few times. One end of the junction does not line up with germline, which may come from a read error. The chain links TRBV7-9 to TRBJ2-7; TRBD1 agrees at 10 bases. Per germline, CDR1 SEHNR and CDR2 FQNEAQ (reference sequence). The CDR3 extends over 13 amino acids. The CDR3 coding sequence is TGTGCCAGCAGCGGGACAGGGGTCACCGAGGAGTACTTC. This sequence encodes CASSGTGVTEEYF.

This clonotype was counted between two and nine times. V usage is TRBV4-1 and J usage is TRBJ2-7; no clear D. CDR3 length equals 16 residues. The germline V and J ends were trimmed by 1 base and 4 bases, with 17 bases remaining between them. Germline V gene data show CDR1 as MGHRA and CDR2 as YSYEKL. In DNA form, the CDR3 reads TGCGCCAGCAGCCAAGTATTCCCGGCTGGGGTTTACGAGCAGTACTTC. Encoded protein: CASSQVFPAGVYEQYF.

The chain employs TRBV12-3 or TRBV12-4 and TRBJ1-6, with D possibly TRBD1 on 5 matching bases. The CDR3 has 12 amino acids. Trimming left V 6 bases short and J 12 bases short, with 12 bases between. The CDR3 DNA follows: TGTGCCAGCAGCCCCGGGACCCTACCCCTCCACTTT. Translating it yields CASSPGTLPLHF.

CDR3 sequence: CASSLATLGWNEQFF. DNA of the CDR3: TGTGCCAGCAGCTTAGCGACGCTAGGTTGGAATGAGCAGTTCTTC. V usage is TRBV7-2 and J usage is TRBJ2-1; D is undetermined. Trimming removed 0 bases at V and 7 bases at J, with 13 bases between. Germline values: CDR1 SGHTA, CDR2 FQGNSA. The CDR3 is made up of 15 amino acids. The variable domain in full, with the rest retrieved from reference TRBV7-2 and TRBJ2-1, is GAGVSQSPSNKVTEKGKDVELRCDPISGHTALYWYRQSLGQGLEFLIYFQGNSAPDKSGLPSDRFSAERTGGSVSTLTIQRTQQEDSAVYLCASSLATLGWNEQFFGPGTRLTVL.

This clonotype occurred a few times. The V and J genes are TRBV19 and TRBJ1-5, with a weak D call TRBD1 (5 bases). The germline gives CDR1 LNHDA, CDR2 SQIVND (reference sequence). V lost 8 bases and J lost 2, with 16 bases in between. The length of the CDR3 is 15 residues. In nucleotides, the CDR3 is TGTGCCAGTGCGTTCCGGGGGGACGGCAATCAGCCCCAGCATTTT. This sequence encodes CASAFRGDGNQPQHF.

The chain combines TRBV12-3 or TRBV12-4 with TRBJ2-4, with D possibly TRBD1 on 6 matching bases. There are 15 residues in the CDR3. V lost 6 bases and J 8 bases, leaving 20 bases between the germline ends. The DNA for the CDR3 is TGTGCCAGCAGCCGGGGACATTCCGCTTGGGACATTCAGTACTTC. Translating gives CASSRGHSAWDIQYF.

The gene calls are TRBV5-1 and TRBJ2-1; D is ambiguous. The germline CDR1 and CDR2 sequences are SGHRS and YFSETQ. This CDR3 region has 15 residues. The germline V and J ends were trimmed by 0 bases and 7 bases, with 14 bases remaining between them. This chain's CDR3 is CASSLGIYLGNEQFF. The CDR3 nucleotides read TGCGCCAGCAGCTTGGGTATTTACTTAGGGAATGAGCAGTTCTTC.

The chain is built from TRBV4-1 and TRBJ2-3, with D unresolved. CDR3 length: 15 residues. V lost 0 bases and J lost 5, with 12 bases in between. CDR1 and CDR2 from the germline V gene are MGHRA and YSYEKL. Here the CDR3 reads CASSQEGPTGDTQYF. The CDR3 coding sequence is TGCGCCAGCAGCCAAGAAGGACCGACCGGAGATACGCAGTATTTT.

In this sample, this clonotype turned up many times. The rearrangement uses TRBV7-2 and TRBJ2-7, with D perhaps TRBD1 (5 bases). The V end lost 1 base, the J end lost 2 bases, and 9 bases lay between the germline ends. Germline CDR1 SGHTA, CDR2 FQGNSA. CDR3 length equals 14 residues. For the CDR3, the DNA is TGTGCCAGCAGCTTAGTTGACAGAGCCTACGAGCAGTACTTC. Translated: CASSLVDRAYEQYF.

The J gene is TRBJ2-5, the V gene TRBV24-1; D may be TRBD2 (6 bases). V lost 0 bases and J 1 base, leaving 11 bases between the germline ends. This CDR3 contains 16 residues. CDR1 KGHDR and CDR2 SFDVKD come from the germline V gene. The CDR3 DNA follows: TGTGCCACCAGTGATTTGGCCCCCGGGGGCCAAGAGACCCAGTACTTC. It encodes CATSDLAPGGQETQYF.

The chain uses TRBV7-9 and TRBJ2-5; 8 bases agree with TRBD1. CDR1 is SEHNR and CDR2 is FQNEAQ in the germline V gene (reference sequence). The CDR3 extends over 16 amino acids. V lost 0 bases and J lost 4; bases outside the gene matches: 7. Here the CDR3 DNA reads TGTGCCAGCAGCTTAGCGACAGGGGCGCAGGGAGAGACCCAGTACTTC. It codes for CASSLATGAQGETQYF.

This clonotype was seen a handful of times. The chain combines TRBV7-8 with TRBJ1-5, with 8 bases lining up with TRBD1. Germline CDR1 reads SGHVS; CDR2 reads FQNEAQ. The V and J ends lost 1 base and 4 bases, in that order; junction bases with no gene match: 3. CDR3 size: 15 residues. The CDR3 DNA reads TGTGCCAGCAGCTTAGAGACAGGGGATAATCAGCCCCAGCATTTT. It specifies CASSLETGDNQPQHF.

This clonotype was seen a few times. The V call is TRBV7-8, the J call TRBJ2-2; 7 positions match TRBD1. Trimming cost V 2 bases and J 9 bases; bases outside gene matches: 15. Germline lookup yields CDR1 SGHVS and CDR2 FQNEAQ. This CDR3 is 17 amino acids long. CDR3 residues: CASSLPALLDRERELFF. The CDR3 DNA sequence: TGTGCCAGCAGCTTACCTGCTTTGCTTGACAGGGAAAGGGAGCTGTTTTTT.

CDR3 sequence (DNA): TGCGCCAGCAGCCAACGGACAGGGAAGATGAACACTGAAGCTTTCTTT. Its protein is CASSQRTGKMNTEAFF. The chain joins TRBV4-1 to TRBJ1-1; the match to TRBD1 covers 8 bases. V shed 2 bases and J 0 bases; nucleotides not matched to a gene: 5. The CDR3 has 16 residues. Per germline, CDR1 MGHRA and CDR2 YSYEKL.

CDR3 sequence reads: CASSQDQGTYGYTF. The CDR3 DNA follows: TGCGCCAGCAGCCAAGATCAAGGAACCTATGGCTACACCTTC. This chain joins TRBV4-1 and TRBJ1-2; D gene ambiguous. Trimming stripped 0 bases from V and 4 bases from J, with 9 bases between. Per the germline V gene, CDR1 is MGHRA and CDR2 is YSYEKL. The CDR3 covers 14 residues.

The chain joins TRBV29-1 to TRBJ1-2, with D perhaps TRBD1 (5 bases). The CDR3 sequence is 11 residues long. The germline gives CDR1 SQVTM, CDR2 ANQGSEA. CDR3 protein: CTTSVGREHTF. CDR3 bases: TGCACCACTTCGGTGGGCAGGGAACACACCTTC.